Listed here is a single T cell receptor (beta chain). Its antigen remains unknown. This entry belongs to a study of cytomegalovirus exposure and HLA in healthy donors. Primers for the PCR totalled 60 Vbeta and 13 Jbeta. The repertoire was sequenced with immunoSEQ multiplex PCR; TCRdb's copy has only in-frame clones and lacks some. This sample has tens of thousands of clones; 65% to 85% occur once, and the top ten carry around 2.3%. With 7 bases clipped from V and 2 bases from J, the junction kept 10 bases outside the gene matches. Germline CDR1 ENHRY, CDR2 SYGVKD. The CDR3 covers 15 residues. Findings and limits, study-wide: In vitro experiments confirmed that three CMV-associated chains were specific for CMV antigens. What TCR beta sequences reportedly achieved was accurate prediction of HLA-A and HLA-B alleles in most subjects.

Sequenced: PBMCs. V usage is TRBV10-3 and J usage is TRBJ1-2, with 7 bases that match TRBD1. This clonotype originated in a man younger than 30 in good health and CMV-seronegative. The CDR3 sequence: CAIKTGTAKNYGYTF. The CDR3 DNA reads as TGTGCCATCAAAACCGGGACAGCCAAGAACTATGGCTACACCTTC.